Included here is one TCR beta chain sequence, with context. No cognate antigen has been identified for it. Per-nucleotide qualities are absent, and no much larger clonotype sits a single base away. V is reduced by 7 bases and J by 7 bases, leaving a spacing of 19 bases between them. Taken from the germline V gene, the CDR1 and CDR2 loops are ENHRY and SYGVKD. Reading from cysteine to phenylalanine, the CDR3 counts 14 amino acids. Only CDR3 DNA remains: 42 bases, in frame from the first base. The immunoSEQ Assay, a bias-controlled multiplex PCR, was used to amplify TCRbeta CDR3 regions from genomic DNA. Under the source paper's analysis protocol: The number of nucleated cells in each sample was estimated by amplification of reference gene primers within the assay. To quantify the absolute abundance of each unique TCRbeta CDR3 rearrangement, sequence reads were collapsed and filtered. For each sample, productive Simpson clonality was calculated by taking the square root of Simpson's diversity index across productive rearrangements. Imported from immuneACCESS, the table was reduced by TCRdb to in-frame sequences with V and J called. These copies leave out some clones; in studies compared against another copy, an unresolved V gene accounts for under half, and the cause of the remainder is not known. For V, J and clone size, that table is used; D and trimming come from the DNA. This sample lists 50,000 to 65,000 clones; around 74% were detected once. The ten largest clones add up to about 30% of the sample.

Each collaborating institution followed its own protocols to collect whole blood in K2EDTA tubes. For TCRbeta analysis, collaborator samples were shipped as frozen whole blood, as isolated PBMCs, or as DNA extracted from either sample type. The data belong to a study of blood T cell repertoires in COVID-19 (dated by TCRdb to about 2020). Study-level background: Collaborator samples came from the United States, Italy and Spain and covered acute and convalescent phases of COVID-19. Where available, HLA class I and class II types were obtained from metadata supplied by the sample provider rather than from assay-based typing. Subjects who had been exposed to COVID-19, were actively infected with it, or had recovered from it provided the deeply sampled blood TCRbeta repertoires that made up the dataset. The repertoires were made available in a free public database intended to serve as a resource for research on the immune response to SARS-CoV-2. The sample metadata nearly always contained a de-identified subject ID, COVID-19 status, age in years and sex. The material from the prospective study consisted of cDNA or gDNA derived from T cells, B-cell-depleted T cells, or PBMCs. Samples were obtained from the ongoing ImmuneRACE study (first 160 participants) and from about 1,300 subjects provided by 6 global collaborators. Summary of the overall study and its limitations: The quantity of clinical and demographic metadata differed by source and by participant and was supplied without curation.

This receptor was taken from an elderly woman with acute or convalescent COVID-19. The sequence is built from TRBV10-3 and TRBJ1-2; possibly the D gene is TRBD1, per 6 matching bases. Sequencing was performed on peripheral blood. The DNA is TGTGCCATCAAGCTTCAGCAGGGGTCGGCTGGCTACACCTTC. This codes for CAIKLQQGSAGYTF.